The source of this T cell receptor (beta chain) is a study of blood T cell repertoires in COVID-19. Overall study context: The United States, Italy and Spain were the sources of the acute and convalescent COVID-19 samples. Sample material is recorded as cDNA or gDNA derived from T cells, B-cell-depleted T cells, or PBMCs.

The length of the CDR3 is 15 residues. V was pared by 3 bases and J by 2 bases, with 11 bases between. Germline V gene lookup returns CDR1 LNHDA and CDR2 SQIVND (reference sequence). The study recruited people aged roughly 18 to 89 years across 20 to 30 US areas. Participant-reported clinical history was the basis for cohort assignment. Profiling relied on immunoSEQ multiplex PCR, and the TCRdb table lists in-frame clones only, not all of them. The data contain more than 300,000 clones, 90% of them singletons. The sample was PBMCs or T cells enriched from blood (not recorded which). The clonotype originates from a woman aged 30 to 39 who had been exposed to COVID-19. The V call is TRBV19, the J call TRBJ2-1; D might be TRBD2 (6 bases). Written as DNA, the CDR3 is TGTGCCAGTAGTATCCGGGGGAGAACCTACAATGAGCAGTTCTTC. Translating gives CASSIRGRTYNEQFF.